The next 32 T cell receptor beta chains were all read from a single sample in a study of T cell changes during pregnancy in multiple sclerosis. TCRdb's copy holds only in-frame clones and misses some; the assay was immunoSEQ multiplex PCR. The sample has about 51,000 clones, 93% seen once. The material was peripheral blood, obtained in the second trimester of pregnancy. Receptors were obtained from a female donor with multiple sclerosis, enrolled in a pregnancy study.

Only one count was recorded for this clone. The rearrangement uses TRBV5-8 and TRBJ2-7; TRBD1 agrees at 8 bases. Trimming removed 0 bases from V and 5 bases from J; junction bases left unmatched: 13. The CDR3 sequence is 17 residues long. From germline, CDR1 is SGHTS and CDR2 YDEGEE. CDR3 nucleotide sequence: TGTGCCAGCAGCTTGGATGGTCGGGGTCAGGGGGCGAACGAGCAGTACTTC. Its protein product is CASSLDGRGQGANEQYF.

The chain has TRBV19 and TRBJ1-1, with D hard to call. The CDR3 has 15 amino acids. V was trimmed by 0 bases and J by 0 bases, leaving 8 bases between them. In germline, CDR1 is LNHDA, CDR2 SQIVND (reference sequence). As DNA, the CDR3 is TGTGCCAGTAGTATAGATGAGGGAGTGAACACTGAAGCTTTCTTT. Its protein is CASSIDEGVNTEAFF.

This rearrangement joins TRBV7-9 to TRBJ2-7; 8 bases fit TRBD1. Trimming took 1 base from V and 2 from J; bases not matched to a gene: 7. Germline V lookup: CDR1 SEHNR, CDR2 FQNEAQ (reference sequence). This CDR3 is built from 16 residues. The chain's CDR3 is CASSLVLGQATYEQYF. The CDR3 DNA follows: TGTGCCAGCAGCTTAGTTCTGGGACAGGCCACCTACGAGCAGTACTTC.

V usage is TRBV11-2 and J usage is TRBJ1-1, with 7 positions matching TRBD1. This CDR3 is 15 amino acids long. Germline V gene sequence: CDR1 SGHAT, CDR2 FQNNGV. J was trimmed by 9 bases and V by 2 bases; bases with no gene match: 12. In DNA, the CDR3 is TGTGCCAGCAGCTTAATTCGGGGGACAGAGCCGAAAGCTTTCTTT. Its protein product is CASSLIRGTEPKAFF.

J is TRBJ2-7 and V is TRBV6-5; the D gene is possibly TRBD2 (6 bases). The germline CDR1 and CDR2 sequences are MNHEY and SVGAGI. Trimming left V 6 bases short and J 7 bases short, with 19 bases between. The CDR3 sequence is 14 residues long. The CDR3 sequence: CASRDAGRGSEQYF. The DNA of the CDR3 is TGTGCCAGCAGGGACGCGGGTCGGGGGAGTGAGCAGTACTTC.

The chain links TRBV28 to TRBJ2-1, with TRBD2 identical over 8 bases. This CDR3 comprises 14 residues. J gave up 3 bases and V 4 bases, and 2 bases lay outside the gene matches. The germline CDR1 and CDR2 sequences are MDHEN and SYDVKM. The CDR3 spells CASSSGRVYNEQFF. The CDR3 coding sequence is TGTGCCAGCAGTTCCGGGAGGGTCTACAATGAGCAGTTCTTC.

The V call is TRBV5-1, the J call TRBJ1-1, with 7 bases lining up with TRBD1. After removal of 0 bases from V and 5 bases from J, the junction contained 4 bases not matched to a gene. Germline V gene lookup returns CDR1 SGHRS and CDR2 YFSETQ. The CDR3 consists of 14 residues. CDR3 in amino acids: CASSLGQGGTEAFF. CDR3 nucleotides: TGCGCCAGCAGCTTGGGACAGGGTGGAACTGAAGCTTTCTTT. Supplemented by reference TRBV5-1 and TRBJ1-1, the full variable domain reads KAGVTQTPRYLIKTRGQQVTLSCSPISGHRSVSWYQQTPGQGLQFLFEYFSETQRNKGNFPGRFSGRQFSNSRSEMNVSTLELGDSALYLCASSLGQGGTEAFFGQGTRLTVV.

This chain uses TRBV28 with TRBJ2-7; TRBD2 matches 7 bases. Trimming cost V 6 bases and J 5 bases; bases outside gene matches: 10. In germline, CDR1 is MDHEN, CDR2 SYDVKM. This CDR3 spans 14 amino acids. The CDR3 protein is CASSYTGGFNEQYF. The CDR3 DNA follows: TGTGCCAGCAGCTACACGGGGGGTTTTAACGAGCAGTACTTC.

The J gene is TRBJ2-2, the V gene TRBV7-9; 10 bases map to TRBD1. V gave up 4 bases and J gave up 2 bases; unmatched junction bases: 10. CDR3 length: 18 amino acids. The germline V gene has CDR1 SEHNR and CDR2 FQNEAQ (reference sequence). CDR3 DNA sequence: TGTGCCAGCAGCTGGGCCATGACAGGGGGCGGTAACACCGGGGAGCTGTTTTTT. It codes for CASSWAMTGGGNTGELFF.

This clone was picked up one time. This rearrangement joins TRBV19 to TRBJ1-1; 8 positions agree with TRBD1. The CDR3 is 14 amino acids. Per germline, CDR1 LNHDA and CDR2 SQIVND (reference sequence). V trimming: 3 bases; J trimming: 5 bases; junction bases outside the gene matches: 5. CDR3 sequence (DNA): TGTGCCAGTAGTATGATGCAGGGGGCGACTGAAGCTTTCTTT. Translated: CASSMMQGATEAFF.

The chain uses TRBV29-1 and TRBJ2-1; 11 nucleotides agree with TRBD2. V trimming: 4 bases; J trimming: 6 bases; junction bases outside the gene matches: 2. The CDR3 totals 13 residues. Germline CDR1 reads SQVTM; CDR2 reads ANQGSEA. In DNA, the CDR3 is TGCAGCGTTGGACTAGCGGGGAGCAATGAGCAGTTCTTC. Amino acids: CSVGLAGSNEQFF.

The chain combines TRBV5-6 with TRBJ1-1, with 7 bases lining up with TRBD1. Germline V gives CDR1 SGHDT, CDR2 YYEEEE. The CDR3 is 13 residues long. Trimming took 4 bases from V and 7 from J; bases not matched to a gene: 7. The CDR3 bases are TGTGCCAGCAGCAGAAGACAGGGACATGAAGCTTTCTTT. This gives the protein CASSRRQGHEAFF.

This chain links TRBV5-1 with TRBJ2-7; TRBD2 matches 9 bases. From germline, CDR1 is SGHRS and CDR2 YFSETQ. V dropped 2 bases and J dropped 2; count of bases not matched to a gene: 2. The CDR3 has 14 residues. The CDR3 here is CASSLAGGTYEQYF. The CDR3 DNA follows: TGCGCCAGCAGCTTAGCGGGAGGCACCTACGAGCAGTACTTC. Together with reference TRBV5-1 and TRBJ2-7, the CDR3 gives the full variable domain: KAGVTQTPRYLIKTRGQQVTLSCSPISGHRSVSWYQQTPGQGLQFLFEYFSETQRNKGNFPGRFSGRQFSNSRSEMNVSTLELGDSALYLCASSLAGGTYEQYFGPGTRLTVT.

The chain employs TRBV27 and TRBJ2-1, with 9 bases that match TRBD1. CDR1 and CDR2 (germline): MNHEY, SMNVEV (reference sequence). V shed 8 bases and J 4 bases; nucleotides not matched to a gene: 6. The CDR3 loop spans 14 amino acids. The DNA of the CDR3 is TGTGCCAGCCGACCGGGACAGGGATACAATGAGCAGTTCTTC. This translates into CASRPGQGYNEQFF.

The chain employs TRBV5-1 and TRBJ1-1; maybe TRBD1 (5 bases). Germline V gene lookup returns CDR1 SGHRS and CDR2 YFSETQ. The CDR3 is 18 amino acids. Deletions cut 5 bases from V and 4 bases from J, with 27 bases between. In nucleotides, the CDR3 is TGCGCCAGCAGGTGGCGGGGGGGGTTTGATGCTCCCCCCACTGAAGCTTTCTTT. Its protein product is CASRWRGGFDAPPTEAFF.

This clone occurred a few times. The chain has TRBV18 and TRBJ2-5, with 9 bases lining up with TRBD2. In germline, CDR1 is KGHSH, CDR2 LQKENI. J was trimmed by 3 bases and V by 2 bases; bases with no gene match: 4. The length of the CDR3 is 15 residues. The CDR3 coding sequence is TGTGCCAGCTCACCAGGACTAGCGACTAAAGAGACCCAGTACTTC. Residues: CASSPGLATKETQYF.

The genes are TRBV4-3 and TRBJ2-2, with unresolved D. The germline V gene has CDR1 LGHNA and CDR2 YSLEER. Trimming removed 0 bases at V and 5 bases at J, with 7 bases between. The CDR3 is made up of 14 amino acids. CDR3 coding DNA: TGCGCCAGCAGCCAAGACCCCTTGACCGGGGAGCTGTTTTTT. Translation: CASSQDPLTGELFF.

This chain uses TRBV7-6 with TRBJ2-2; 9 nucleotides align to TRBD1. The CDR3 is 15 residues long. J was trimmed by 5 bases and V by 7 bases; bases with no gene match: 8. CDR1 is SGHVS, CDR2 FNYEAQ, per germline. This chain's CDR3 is CASNAGTGITGELFF. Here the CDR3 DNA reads TGTGCCAGCAACGCCGGGACAGGGATTACCGGGGAGCTGTTTTTT.

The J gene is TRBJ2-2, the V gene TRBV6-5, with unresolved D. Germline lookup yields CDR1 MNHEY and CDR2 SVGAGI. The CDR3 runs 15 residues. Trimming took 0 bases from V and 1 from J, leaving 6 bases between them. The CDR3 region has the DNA TGTGCCAGCAGTTACTCAACCGGGAACACCGGGGAGCTGTTTTTT. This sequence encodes CASSYSTGNTGELFF.

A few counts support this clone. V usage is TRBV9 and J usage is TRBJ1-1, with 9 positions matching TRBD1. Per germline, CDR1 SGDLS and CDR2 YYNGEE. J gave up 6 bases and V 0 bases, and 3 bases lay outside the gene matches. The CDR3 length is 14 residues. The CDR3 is CASSVGTGGSEAFF. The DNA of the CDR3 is TGTGCCAGCAGCGTAGGAACAGGGGGCTCTGAAGCTTTCTTT.

CDR3 coding DNA: TGTGCCAGCAGGACAACAGGGGATATGAGCTCTGGAAACACCATATATTTT. Its protein is CASRTTGDMSSGNTIYF. V and J are TRBV11-2 and TRBJ1-3; TRBD1 agrees at 7 bases. Germline CDR1 and CDR2: SGHAT and FQNNGV. The V segment lost 6 bases and the J segment 0 bases; nucleotides outside the gene matches: 11. The CDR3 length is 17 residues.

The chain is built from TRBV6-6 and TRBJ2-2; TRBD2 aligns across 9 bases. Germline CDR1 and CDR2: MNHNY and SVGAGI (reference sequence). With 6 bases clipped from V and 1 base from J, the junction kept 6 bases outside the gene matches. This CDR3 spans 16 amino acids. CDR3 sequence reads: CASSRSTSGNTGELFF. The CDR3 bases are TGTGCCAGCAGCCGATCGACTAGCGGGAACACCGGGGAGCTGTTTTTT.

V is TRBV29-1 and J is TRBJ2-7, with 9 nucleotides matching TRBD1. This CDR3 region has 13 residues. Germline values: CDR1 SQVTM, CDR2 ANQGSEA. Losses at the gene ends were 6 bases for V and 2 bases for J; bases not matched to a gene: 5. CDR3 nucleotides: TGCAGCGTCCTGGACAGGGGTCCCTACGAGCAGTACTTC. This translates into CSVLDRGPYEQYF.

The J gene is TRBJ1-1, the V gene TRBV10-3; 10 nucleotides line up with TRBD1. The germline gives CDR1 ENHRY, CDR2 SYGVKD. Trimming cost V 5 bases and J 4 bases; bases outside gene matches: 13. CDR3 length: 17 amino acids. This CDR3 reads CAISPSGKDRGLTEAFF. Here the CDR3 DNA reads TGTGCCATCAGTCCGTCTGGGAAAGACAGGGGGCTCACTGAAGCTTTCTTT.

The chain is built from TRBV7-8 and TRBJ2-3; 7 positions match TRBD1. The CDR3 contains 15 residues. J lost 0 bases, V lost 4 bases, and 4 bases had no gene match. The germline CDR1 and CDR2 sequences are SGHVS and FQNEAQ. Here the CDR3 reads CASSWTGASTDTQYF. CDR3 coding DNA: TGTGCCAGCAGCTGGACAGGCGCTAGCACAGATACGCAGTATTTT.

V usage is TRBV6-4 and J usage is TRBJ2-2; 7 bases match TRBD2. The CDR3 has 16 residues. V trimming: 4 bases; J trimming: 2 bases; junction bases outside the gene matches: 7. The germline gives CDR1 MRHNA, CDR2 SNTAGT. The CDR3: CASSARASGNTGELFF. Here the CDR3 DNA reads TGTGCCAGCAGTGCCCGTGCTAGCGGAAACACCGGGGAGCTGTTTTTT.

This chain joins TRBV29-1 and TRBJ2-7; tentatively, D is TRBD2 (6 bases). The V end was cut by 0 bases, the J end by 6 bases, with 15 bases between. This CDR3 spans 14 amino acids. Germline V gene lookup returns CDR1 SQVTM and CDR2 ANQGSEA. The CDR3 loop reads CSVEEPGLRGEQYF. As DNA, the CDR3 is TGCAGCGTTGAAGAGCCGGGCCTGCGGGGCGAGCAGTACTTC.

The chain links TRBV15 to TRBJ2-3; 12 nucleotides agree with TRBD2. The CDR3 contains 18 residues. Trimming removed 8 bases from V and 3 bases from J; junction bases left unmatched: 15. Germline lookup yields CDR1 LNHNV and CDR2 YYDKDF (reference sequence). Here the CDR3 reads CATAWGVLAGGGTDTQYF. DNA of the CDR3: TGTGCCACCGCGTGGGGCGTACTAGCGGGAGGAGGGACAGATACGCAGTATTTT. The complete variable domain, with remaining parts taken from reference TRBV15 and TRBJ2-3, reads DAMVIQNPRYQVTQFGKPVTLSCSQTLNHNVMYWYQQKSSQAPKLLFHYYDKDFNNEADTPDNFQSRRPNTSFCFLDIRSPGLGDTAMYLCATAWGVLAGGGTDTQYFGPGTRLTVL.

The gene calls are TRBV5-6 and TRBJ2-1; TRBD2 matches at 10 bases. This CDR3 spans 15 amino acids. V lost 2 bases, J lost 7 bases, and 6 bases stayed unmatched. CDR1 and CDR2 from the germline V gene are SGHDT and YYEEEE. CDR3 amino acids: CASSFRSGRANEQFF. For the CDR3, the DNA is TGTGCCAGCAGCTTTCGAAGCGGGAGGGCTAATGAGCAGTTCTTC. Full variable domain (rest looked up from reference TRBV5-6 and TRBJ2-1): DAGVTQSPTHLIKTRGQQVTLRCSPKSGHDTVSWYQQALGQGPQFIFQYYEEEERQRGNFPDRFSGHQFPNYSSELNVNALLLGDSALYLCASSFRSGRANEQFFGPGTRLTVL.

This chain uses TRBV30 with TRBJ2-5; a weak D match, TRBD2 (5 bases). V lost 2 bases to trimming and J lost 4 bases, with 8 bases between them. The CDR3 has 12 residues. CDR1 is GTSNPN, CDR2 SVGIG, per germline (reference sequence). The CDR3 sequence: CAWSLALETQYF. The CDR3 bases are TGTGCCTGGAGTCTAGCCCTAGAGACCCAGTACTTC.

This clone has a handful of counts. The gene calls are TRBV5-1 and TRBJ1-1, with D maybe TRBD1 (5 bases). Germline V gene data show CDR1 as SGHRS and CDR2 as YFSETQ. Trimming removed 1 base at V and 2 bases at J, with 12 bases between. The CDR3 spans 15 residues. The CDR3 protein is CASSLWAGLNTEAFF. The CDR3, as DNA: TGCGCCAGCAGCTTGTGGGCAGGGCTAAACACTGAAGCTTTCTTT. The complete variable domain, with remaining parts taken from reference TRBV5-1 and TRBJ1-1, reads KAGVTQTPRYLIKTRGQQVTLSCSPISGHRSVSWYQQTPGQGLQFLFEYFSETQRNKGNFPGRFSGRQFSNSRSEMNVSTLELGDSALYLCASSLWAGLNTEAFFGQGTRLTVV.

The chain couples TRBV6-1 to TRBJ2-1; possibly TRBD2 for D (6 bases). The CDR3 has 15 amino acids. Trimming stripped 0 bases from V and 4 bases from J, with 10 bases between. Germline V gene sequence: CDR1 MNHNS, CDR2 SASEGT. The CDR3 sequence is CASSEAGGRYNEQFF. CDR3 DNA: TGTGCCAGCAGTGAAGCTGGAGGGAGATACAATGAGCAGTTCTTC.